This T cell receptor (beta chain) was captured by sequencing in a study of PD-1 blockade in classical Hodgkin lymphoma. Overall study context: Patients were administered nivolumab (3 mg/kg intravenously) every 2 weeks.

Study-level findings and limits: Baseline diversity was lower in partial responders and progressors than complete responders. It was CD4+ TCR diversity, not CD8+, that rose significantly by C4D1.

In the case of this clone: No antigen is known for it.

Libraries were prepared by immunoSEQ multiplex PCR; TCRdb keeps only in-frame clonotypes and omits some of them. Here the sample spans some 86,000 clones, 75% to 95% being singletons. This CDR3 contains 16 residues. V lost 5 bases to trimming and J lost 1 base; unmatched junction nucleotides: 6. The V gene's germline CDR1 is KGHSH and CDR2 LQKENI. Time point noted: cycle 4 day 1 (C4D1), after 6 weeks of nivolumab. There was relapse after autologous stem cell transplantation in every patient, and there was variation in brentuximab vedotin exposure. Reported best responses ranged across complete response, partial response or progressive disease.

This receptor was identified in a human donor with classical Hodgkin lymphoma. The rearrangement links TRBV18 to TRBJ2-3; 10 nucleotides align to TRBD2. This specimen consisted of peripheral blood mononuclear cells (PBMCs), obtained before the fourth cycle of nivolumab. The CDR3 protein is CASSSISGGRTDTQYF. CDR3 sequence (DNA): TGTGCCAGCTCATCTATTAGCGGGGGGCGCACAGATACGCAGTATTTT.